The 28 T cell receptor beta chains below all came from one sample that was sequenced in a study of cytomegalovirus exposure and HLA in healthy donors. Amplification used 60 Vbeta primers and 13 Jbeta primers. The data were produced by immunoSEQ multiplex PCR, yet TCRdb's version contains in-frame clones alone and is incomplete. The sample shows around 180,000 clones, about 80% of them seen only once. Sequences were obtained from PBMCs. Every receptor here comes from a man younger than 35 in good health and CMV-seronegative.

The chain couples TRBV4-1 to TRBJ2-7; possibly TRBD2 for D (6 bases). This CDR3 spans 15 amino acids. Germline-derived CDR1 and CDR2 are MGHRA and YSYEKL. V lost 1 base to trimming and J lost 0 bases, with 10 bases between them. In nucleotides, the CDR3 is TGCGCCAGCAGCCAAGCTAGCGCCACCTCCTACGAGCAGTACTTC. Its translation: CASSQASATSYEQYF.

The V gene is TRBV9, the J gene TRBJ2-2, with D unresolved. Trimming removed 4 bases from V and 7 bases from J, with 11 bases in between. Germline CDR1 and CDR2: SGDLS and YYNGEE. The CDR3 runs to 13 residues. CDR3 residues: CASSPYRVGELFF. In DNA, the CDR3 is TGTGCCAGCAGCCCTTATCGAGTCGGGGAGCTGTTTTTT.

This rearrangement joins TRBV5-8 to TRBJ1-3; D is possibly TRBD1 (5 bases). CDR3 size: 16 residues. V lost 7 bases to trimming and J lost 2 bases, with 19 bases between them. Germline lookup yields CDR1 SGHTS and CDR2 YDEGEE. CDR3 sequence: CASPGGIQETGNTIYF. CDR3 DNA: TGTGCCAGCCCTGGGGGGATCCAAGAAACTGGAAACACCATATATTTT.

The V gene is TRBV5-5, the J gene TRBJ2-3; 8 bases are a match to TRBD2. In germline, CDR1 is SGHKS, CDR2 YYEKEE (reference sequence). Trimming cost V 1 base and J 1 base; bases outside gene matches: 8. This CDR3 comprises 17 residues. CDR3 in DNA: TGTGCCAGCAGCTTGAGGCCCCCACTAGCGGGCACAGATACGCAGTATTTT. Translation: CASSLRPPLAGTDTQYF.

In regard to this clone: Mismatch with germline at one junction end may stem from a read error. CDR3 bases: TGCAGCGTAGAAGGGAGCGGGGACACTGAAGCTTTCTTT. Translation: CSVEGSGDTEAFF. The chain couples TRBV29-1 to TRBJ1-1; unclear D gene. The CDR3 extends over 13 amino acids. Per germline, CDR1 SQVTM and CDR2 ANQGSEA.

The chain carries TRBV6-1 and TRBJ2-1; TRBD2 matches 7 bases. The CDR3 is 15 amino acids. The V and J ends lost 8 bases and 4 bases, in that order; junction bases with no gene match: 11. Germline values: CDR1 MNHNS, CDR2 SASEGT. CDR3 coding DNA: TGTGCCAGCCCAAGCGGGGTTCCTTATTACAATGAGCAGTTCTTC. Translation: CASPSGVPYYNEQFF.

The gene calls are TRBV29-1 and TRBJ1-2; the match to TRBD1 covers 9 bases. This CDR3 has 14 amino acids. The V segment lost 3 bases and the J segment 5 bases; nucleotides outside the gene matches: 7. Looked up from germline, CDR1 is SQVTM and CDR2 is ANQGSEA. The CDR3 sequence is CSVDGQGPSYGYTF. DNA for the CDR3: TGCAGCGTTGATGGACAGGGGCCTTCATATGGCTACACCTTC. The entire variable domain, with the rest obtained from reference TRBV29-1 and TRBJ1-2, is as follows: SAVISQKPSRDICQRGTSLTIQCQVDSQVTMMFWYRQQPGQSLTLIATANQGSEATYESGFVIDKFPISRPNLTFSTLTVSNMSPEDSSIYLCSVDGQGPSYGYTFGSGTRLTVV.

The chain joins TRBV2 to TRBJ2-5; a weak D match, TRBD1 (5 bases). V lost 4 bases and J lost 7, with 16 bases in between. Looked up from germline, CDR1 is SNHLY and CDR2 is FYNNEI. The CDR3 is made up of 14 amino acids. This CDR3 reads CASSGGAGMGTQYF. The CDR3 bases are TGTGCCAGCAGTGGTGGGGCAGGGATGGGGACCCAGTACTTC.

This clone has more than one count but fewer than ten. CDR3 residues: CASSLTGSGEKLFF. CDR3 DNA sequence: TGTGCCAGCAGCTTGACAGGGTCGGGTGAAAAACTGTTTTTT. V usage is TRBV13 and J usage is TRBJ1-4, with 7 bases lining up with TRBD1. The germline V gene encodes CDR1 PRHDT and CDR2 FYEKMQ (reference sequence). The V segment lost 3 bases and the J segment 7 bases; nucleotides outside the gene matches: 5. This CDR3 spans 14 amino acids.

The chain combines TRBV18 with TRBJ2-5, with 7 nucleotides matching TRBD1. The CDR3 totals 16 residues. Germline assignment: CDR1 KGHSH and CDR2 LQKENI. Trimming removed 0 bases from V and 1 base from J; junction bases left unmatched: 5. The CDR3 reads CASSPPLTGRQETQYF. CDR3 nucleotide sequence: TGTGCCAGCTCACCACCCCTGACAGGGCGCCAAGAGACCCAGTACTTC.

This CDR3 reads CASSFGTGNQPQHF. The CDR3 nucleotides are TGCGCCAGCAGCTTCGGGACAGGCAATCAGCCCCAGCATTTT. This sequence joins TRBV5-1 and TRBJ1-5, with 7 nucleotides matching TRBD1. CDR3 size: 14 residues. The germline V gene encodes CDR1 SGHRS and CDR2 YFSETQ. Trimming cost V 2 bases and J 2 bases; bases outside gene matches: 1.

The chain combines TRBV7-9 with TRBJ2-3; D unresolved. The V end lost 7 bases, the J end lost 0 bases, and 8 bases lay between the germline ends. The CDR3 contains 13 residues. Germline V gene lookup returns CDR1 SEHNR and CDR2 FQNEAQ (reference sequence). Here the CDR3 reads CASMNFSTDTQYF. The CDR3 nucleotides read TGTGCCAGCATGAACTTTAGCACAGATACGCAGTATTTT.

The chain is built from TRBV29-1 and TRBJ2-7; TRBD2 might be the D (5 bases). The CDR3 length is 12 residues. V lost 6 bases to trimming and J lost 0 bases, with 9 bases between them. Per germline, CDR1 SQVTM and CDR2 ANQGSEA. The CDR3, as DNA: TGCAGCGTCACGGGGTACTCCTACGAGCAGTACTTC. As protein: CSVTGYSYEQYF.

The chain couples TRBV9 to TRBJ1-5, with D maybe TRBD1 (6 bases). With 4 bases removed from V and 7 bases from J, the gap between germline ends came to 15 bases. This CDR3 region has 14 residues. Looked up from germline, CDR1 is SGDLS and CDR2 is YYNGEE. DNA for the CDR3: TGTGCCAGCAGCACAGATGGCGGGGGCCAGCCCCAGCATTTT. Protein: CASSTDGGGQPQHF.

In DNA form, the CDR3 reads TGTGCCAGTAGGAGTCGATACAATGAGCAGTTCTTC. Protein: CASRSRYNEQFF. The chain employs TRBV19 and TRBJ2-1; D is unclear. The CDR3 runs 12 residues. Germline V lookup: CDR1 LNHDA, CDR2 SQIVND (reference sequence). Deletions cut 6 bases from V and 4 bases from J, with 7 bases between.

This chain connects TRBV18 to TRBJ1-4, with D unresolved. The CDR3 has 15 residues. The V gene lost 3 bases and the J gene lost 0 bases, with 8 bases spanning the gap. From germline, CDR1 is KGHSH and CDR2 LQKENI. CDR3 DNA: TGTGCCAGCTCACCGGACGGGGCAACTAATGAAAAACTGTTTTTT. This encodes CASSPDGATNEKLFF.

This chain joins TRBV19 and TRBJ2-2, with 11 bases lining up with TRBD1. The germline CDR1 and CDR2 sequences are LNHDA and SQIVND (reference sequence). The CDR3 extends over 15 amino acids. The V segment lost 4 bases and the J segment 5 bases; nucleotides outside the gene matches: 3. The CDR3 region has the DNA TGTGCCAGTAGTAGGACAGGGGGCAATACCGGGGAGCTGTTTTTT. This codes for CASSRTGGNTGELFF.

A remark on this clone: The junction does not match germline at one end; this may be a read error. The V gene is TRBV7-9, the J gene TRBJ2-7, with 12 bases aligning to TRBD1. The CDR3 spans 16 residues. The germline V gene has CDR1 SEHNR and CDR2 FQNEAQ (reference sequence). CDR3 nucleotide sequence: TGTTCCAGCAGCCCAAGGAGGGACAGGGGGCCGGGAGAGCAGTACTTC. The encoded protein is CSSSPRRDRGPGEQYF.

The V call is TRBV4-1, the J call TRBJ2-7; maybe TRBD2 (5 bases). CDR1 and CDR2 (germline): MGHRA, YSYEKL. Between the trimmed V and J ends, which lost 1 base and 6 bases, there was a span of 13 bases. The CDR3 spans 14 residues. The CDR3 reads CASSQAVGGVEQYF. CDR3 DNA: TGCGCCAGCAGCCAAGCCGTAGGAGGCGTCGAGCAGTACTTC.

The rearrangement links TRBV28 to TRBJ2-7; D gene uncertain. The V gene's germline CDR1 is MDHEN and CDR2 SYDVKM. The CDR3 extends over 11 amino acids. Trimming removed 3 bases at V and 10 bases at J, with 10 bases between. The DNA for the CDR3 is TGTGCCAGCAGTTTCGGTCTACTACAGTACTTC. It codes for CASSFGLLQYF. Full variable domain (rest looked up from reference TRBV28 and TRBJ2-7): DVKVTQSSRYLVKRTGEKVFLECVQDMDHENMFWYRQDPGLGLRLIYFSYDVKMKEKGDIPEGYSVSREKKERFSLILESASTNQTSMYLCASSFGLLQYFGPGTRLTVT.

The chain has TRBV5-1 and TRBJ2-7; 8 bases match TRBD1. V lost 0 bases to trimming and J lost 4 bases; unmatched junction nucleotides: 6. Germline V gives CDR1 SGHRS, CDR2 YFSETQ. The CDR3 spans 15 residues. This CDR3 reads CASSLAGTGSYEQYF. CDR3 sequence (DNA): TGCGCCAGCAGCTTGGCCGGGACAGGATCATACGAGCAGTACTTC.

This chain links TRBV18 with TRBJ1-3; 8 bases map to TRBD1. The length of the CDR3 is 17 residues. CDR1 and CDR2 (germline): KGHSH, LQKENI. With 0 bases clipped from V and 2 bases from J, the junction kept 6 bases outside the gene matches. The CDR3 coding sequence is TGTGCCAGCTCACCACCGAGCCACAGGGGGGCTGGAAACACCATATATTTT. Residues: CASSPPSHRGAGNTIYF.

With regard to this clone: Compared with germline, one end of the junction differs, possibly owing to a read error. The CDR3 nucleotides are TGTGCTAGCAGCCCGTACAGGGGGCAATGCACAGATACGCAGTATTTT. Protein: CASSPYRGQCTDTQYF. V gene TRBV7-7 combines with J gene TRBJ2-3; 9 bases fit TRBD1. Per germline, CDR1 SSHAT and CDR2 FNYEAQ (reference sequence). This CDR3 is 16 amino acids long. Full variable domain (missing parts from reference TRBV7-7 and TRBJ2-3): GAGVSQSPRYKVTKRGQDVTLRCDPISSHATLYWYQQALGQGPEFLTYFNYEAQPDKSGLPSDRFSAERPEGSISTLTIQRTEQRDSAMYRCASSPYRGQCTDTQYFGPGTRLTVL.

J is TRBJ2-2 and V is TRBV28; D gene unclear. Trimming pared 3 bases from V and 5 bases from J, leaving 4 bases between. Germline-derived CDR1 and CDR2 are MDHEN and SYDVKM. The CDR3 covers 12 residues. In DNA, the CDR3 is TGTGCCAGCAGTTTGCGAACCGGGGAGCTGTTTTTT. This codes for CASSLRTGELFF.

The chain is built from TRBV4-1 and TRBJ2-5, with 8 bases lining up with TRBD2. From germline, CDR1 is MGHRA and CDR2 YSYEKL. Unmatched junction bases numbered 10, after V lost 5 bases and J lost 5 bases. This CDR3 contains 15 residues. The CDR3 DNA reads as TGCGCCAGCAGCTCCACTGCGGGGGGAACTGAGACCCAGTACTTC. Residues: CASSSTAGGTETQYF.

The J gene is TRBJ1-2, the V gene TRBV6-6; 9 positions match TRBD1. The germline V gene encodes CDR1 MNHNY and CDR2 SVGAGI (reference sequence). The J segment lost 8 bases and the V segment lost 6 bases, leaving 7 bases of the junction unmatched. This CDR3 is 13 amino acids long. The CDR3 loop is CASSRDREGGYTF. The CDR3, as DNA: TGTGCCAGCAGCCGGGACAGGGAAGGAGGCTACACCTTC.

The CDR3 coding sequence is TGCGCCAGCAGCCAGGCGGGAGGTGGGGAGACCCAGTACTTC. Translating it yields CASSQAGGGETQYF. This sequence joins TRBV5-1 and TRBJ2-5; 8 bases agree with TRBD2. There are 14 residues in the CDR3. The V gene end was trimmed by 4 bases and the J gene end by 5 bases; junction bases not matched to a gene: 7. Germline CDR1 reads SGHRS; CDR2 reads YFSETQ.

V usage is TRBV19 and J usage is TRBJ2-6; tentatively, D is TRBD1 (7 bases). Germline values: CDR1 LNHDA, CDR2 SQIVND (reference sequence). V was clipped by 4 bases and J by 1 base, with 23 bases between them. This CDR3 comprises 20 residues. CDR3 amino acids: CASSTGAIGTALSGANVLTF. For the CDR3, the DNA is TGTGCCAGTAGTACGGGGGCCATAGGGACAGCCCTTTCTGGGGCCAACGTCCTGACTTTC.